These 2 T cell receptor beta chains were sequenced from one sample in a study of cytomegalovirus exposure and HLA in healthy donors. The primer mix had 60 Vbeta and 13 Jbeta primers. Sequenced by immunoSEQ multiplex PCR; TCRdb stores in-frame clones only, minus some. This table holds approximately 140,000 clones, 70% to 80% found once. Sequencing input: PBMCs. These receptors originate from a woman in her forties or fifties in good health and CMV-seronegative.

In nucleotides, the CDR3 is TGTGCCAGCGGCGCACAGGGGGTGGGAAACACCATATATTTT. Protein sequence: CASGAQGVGNTIYF. This sequence joins TRBV28 and TRBJ1-3, with 8 bases fitting TRBD1. The CDR3 is 14 amino acids. Germline trimming cut 8 bases from V and 4 bases from J; bases unmatched to any gene: 7. Germline CDR1 is MDHEN and CDR2 is SYDVKM.

This sequence joins TRBV4-1 and TRBJ1-5, with no clear D. V was clipped by 4 bases and J by 5 bases, with 9 bases between them. The CDR3 is 13 amino acids. In germline, CDR1 is MGHRA, CDR2 YSYEKL. CDR3 region: CASSRQVDQPQHF. The CDR3 nucleotides read TGCGCCAGCAGCCGGCAGGTGGATCAGCCCCAGCATTTT.